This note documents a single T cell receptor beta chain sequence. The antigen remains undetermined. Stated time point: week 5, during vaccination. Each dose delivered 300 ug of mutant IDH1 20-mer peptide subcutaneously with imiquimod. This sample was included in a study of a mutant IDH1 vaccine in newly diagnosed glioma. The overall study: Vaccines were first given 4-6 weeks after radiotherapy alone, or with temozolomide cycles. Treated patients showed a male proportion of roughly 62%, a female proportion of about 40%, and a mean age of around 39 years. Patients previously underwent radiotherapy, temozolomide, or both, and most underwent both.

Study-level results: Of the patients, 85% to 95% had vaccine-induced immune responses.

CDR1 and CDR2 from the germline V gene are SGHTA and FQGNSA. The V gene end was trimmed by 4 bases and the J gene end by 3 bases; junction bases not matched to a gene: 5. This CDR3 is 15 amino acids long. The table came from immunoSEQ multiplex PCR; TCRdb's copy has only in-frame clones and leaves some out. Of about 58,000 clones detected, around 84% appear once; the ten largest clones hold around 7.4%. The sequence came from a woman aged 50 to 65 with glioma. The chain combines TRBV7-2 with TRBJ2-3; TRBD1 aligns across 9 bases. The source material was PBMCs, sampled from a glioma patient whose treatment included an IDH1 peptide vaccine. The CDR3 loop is CASSSQGASTDTQYF. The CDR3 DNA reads TGTGCCAGCAGCTCACAGGGGGCTTCGACAGATACGCAGTATTTT.